The 27 T cell receptor beta chains given below trace back to one sample, sequenced in a study of graft-versus-host responses after intestinal transplantation. Measured with immunoSEQ multiplex PCR; TCRdb has only the in-frame clones, and not every one. This table has 60,000 to 75,000 clones, approximately 88% appearing once. Graft-derived tissue was subjected to processing to liberate intraepithelial and lamina propria lymphocytes. Sequences were derived from ileum tissue, sampled 350 to 400 days after transplant. The receptors here all came from a human patient who received an intestinal transplant, so some T cells may come from the graft donor.

The CDR3: CASSEYYEQYF. The CDR3 DNA is TGTGCCAGCAGTGAATACTACGAGCAGTACTTC. This chain joins TRBV6-5 and TRBJ2-7, with D unclear. The germline gives CDR1 MNHEY, CDR2 SVGAGI. Trimming pared 5 bases from V and 3 bases from J, leaving 5 bases between. The CDR3 length is 11 residues.

This clone was found once. The chain couples TRBV10-3 to TRBJ1-1; 7 bases match TRBD1. This CDR3 comprises 14 residues. V lost 0 bases to trimming and J lost 3 bases; unmatched junction nucleotides: 1. Germline CDR1 reads ENHRY; CDR2 reads SYGVKD. Here the CDR3 DNA reads TGTGCCATCAGTGAGTCGACAGGGTACACTGAAGCTTTCTTT. This gives the protein CAISESTGYTEAFF.

This chain connects TRBV21-1 to TRBJ2-7; TRBD1, the table's D call, lacks a check against the DNA. TRBV21-1 is reported as a pseudogene. This CDR3 comprises 11 residues. The CDR3 loop reads CASEQGLEQYF. CDR3 in DNA: TGTGCCAGCGAACAGGGTCTCGAGCAGTACTTC.

The chain employs TRBV18 and TRBJ2-1; 8 nucleotides line up with TRBD1. Germline V gene data show CDR1 as KGHSH and CDR2 as LQKENI. This CDR3 has 14 residues. With 3 bases clipped from V and 4 bases from J, the junction kept 2 bases outside the gene matches. The CDR3 region has the DNA TGTGCCAGCTCACCGGGACAGGAGTACAATGAGCAGTTCTTC. Translation: CASSPGQEYNEQFF.

CDR3 sequence (DNA): TGTGCCAGCAGCTTCGGGACAGATACGCAGTATTTT. Translating it yields CASSFGTDTQYF. V usage is TRBV13 and J usage is TRBJ2-3, with D unresolved. V was clipped by 3 bases and J by 3 bases, with 4 bases between them. The CDR3 contains 12 residues. CDR1 is PRHDT and CDR2 is FYEKMQ in the germline V gene (reference sequence).

The gene calls are TRBV6-6 and TRBJ2-5, with 7 bases matching TRBD1. The DNA end lines up better with TRBJ2-7; the J call may be wrong. CDR1 MNHNY and CDR2 SVGAGI come from the germline V gene (reference sequence). This CDR3 region has 13 residues. The CDR3 nucleotides are TGTGCCAGCAGTTGGGGGACAGTCTACGAGCAGTACTTC. The encoded protein is CASSWGTVYEQYF.

The rearrangement links TRBV4-1 to TRBJ2-5; 8 bases agree with TRBD2. TRBJ2-7 explains the end of the DNA better; the J call may be wrong. The germline V gene encodes CDR1 MGHRA and CDR2 YSYEKL. The CDR3 extends over 16 amino acids. Here the CDR3 reads CASSQDATGGVYEQYF. CDR3 bases: TGCGCCAGCAGCCAAGATGCTACGGGGGGGGTCTACGAGCAGTACTTC.

The J gene is TRBJ2-1, the V gene TRBV5-6; D gene ambiguous. Trimming took 7 bases from V and 9 from J, leaving 17 bases between them. Germline loops: CDR1 SGHDT, CDR2 YYEEEE. This CDR3 has 13 amino acids. The CDR3 DNA reads as TGTGCCAGCCTTACCCCGCACTCTGGTGAGCAGTTCTTC. This encodes CASLTPHSGEQFF.

The chain recombines TRBV28 with TRBJ2-5; D possibly corresponds to TRBD2 (5 bases). TRBJ2-7 explains the end of the DNA better; the J call may be wrong. The CDR3 totals 12 residues. In germline, CDR1 is MDHEN, CDR2 SYDVKM. CDR3 loop: CASEGASYEQYF. The DNA for the CDR3 is TGTGCCAGCGAGGGCGCCTCCTACGAGCAGTACTTC.

V usage is TRBV7-3 and J usage is TRBJ2-5; 9 bases fit TRBD2. The V segment lost 2 bases and the J segment 4 bases; nucleotides outside the gene matches: 8. The CDR3 is 16 residues long. Germline loops: CDR1 SGHTA, CDR2 FQGTGA. CDR3 bases: TGTGCCAGCAGCTTAGGACTAGCGAGAGGGAGAGAGACCCAGTACTTC. Encoded protein: CASSLGLARGRETQYF.

The chain employs TRBV6-4 and TRBJ2-3; perhaps TRBD2 as D (5 bases). Germline loops: CDR1 MRHNA, CDR2 SNTAGT. The CDR3 consists of 15 residues. Trimming removed 2 bases at V and 1 base at J, with 10 bases between. This chain's CDR3 is CASSDTGMGTDTQYF. The CDR3 nucleotides read TGTGCCAGCAGTGACACCGGGATGGGCACAGATACGCAGTATTTT.

This rearrangement joins TRBV6-5 to TRBJ1-3, with 9 bases fitting TRBD1. The CDR3 extends over 13 amino acids. Looked up from germline, CDR1 is MNHEY and CDR2 is SVGAGI. V lost 5 bases to trimming and J lost 7 bases; unmatched junction nucleotides: 3. CDR3 nucleotides: TGTGCCAGCAGTAGGACAGGGGACAACACCATATATTTT. This encodes CASSRTGDNTIYF.

This chain connects TRBV6-1 to TRBJ2-2, with 7 positions matching TRBD1. The CDR3 totals 15 residues. V lost 5 bases to trimming and J lost 6 bases; unmatched junction nucleotides: 9. Germline V gene sequence: CDR1 MNHNS, CDR2 SASEGT. In nucleotides, the CDR3 is TGTGCCAGCAGTCTACAGGGGTTGGTGTCCGGGGAGCTGTTTTTT. The encoded protein is CASSLQGLVSGELFF.

V usage is TRBV6-5 and J usage is TRBJ2-7; TRBD2 agrees at 8 bases. Germline values: CDR1 MNHEY, CDR2 SVGAGI. CDR3 length: 13 amino acids. V dropped 6 bases and J dropped 4; count of bases not matched to a gene: 5. DNA of the CDR3: TGTGCCAGCAGAGCCGGGACTAGATACGAGCAGTACTTC. Residues: CASRAGTRYEQYF.

V and J are TRBV29-1 and TRBJ2-2; a possible D gene is TRBD2 (6 bases). Trimming shortened V by 2 bases and J by 2 bases, and 9 bases separated the two germline ends. The CDR3 has 14 amino acids. The V gene's germline CDR1 is SQVTM and CDR2 ANQGSEA. The CDR3 DNA is TGCAGCGTTGAATCCGGGGGTAACACCGGGGAGCTGTTTTTT. Protein: CSVESGGNTGELFF.

This clone appeared a single time. J is TRBJ2-1 and V is TRBV19; 8 bases are shared with TRBD1. Unmatched junction bases numbered 17, after V lost 6 bases and J lost 7 bases. Germline V gene sequence: CDR1 LNHDA, CDR2 SQIVND (reference sequence). This CDR3 has 17 residues. This chain's CDR3 is CASSSPRQGRGQNEQFF. As DNA, the CDR3 is TGTGCCAGTAGCTCCCCCCGACAGGGGCGCGGACAGAATGAGCAGTTCTTC. Using reference TRBV19 and TRBJ2-1 for the parts outside the CDR3, the full variable domain is DGGITQSPKYLFRKEGQNVTLSCEQNLNHDAMYWYRQDPGQGLRLIYYSQIVNDFQKGDIAEGYSVSREKKESFPLTVTSAQKNPTAFYLCASSSPRQGRGQNEQFFGPGTRLTVL.

The J gene is TRBJ2-7, the V gene TRBV7-3; possibly TRBD1 for D (6 bases). This CDR3 region has 14 residues. V lost 5 bases and J lost 2, with 13 bases in between. Per the germline V gene, CDR1 is SGHTA and CDR2 is FQGTGA. The CDR3 loop reads CASSSGQLPYEQYF. CDR3 sequence (DNA): TGTGCCAGCAGCAGTGGACAGCTTCCCTACGAGCAGTACTTC.

The rearrangement uses TRBV27 and TRBJ2-1; no clear D gene. Germline CDR1 reads MNHEY; CDR2 reads SMNVEV (reference sequence). V was clipped by 2 bases and J by 0 bases, with 5 bases between them. CDR3 length equals 14 residues. The CDR3 DNA follows: TGTGCCAGCAGTTTACAGAGCTCCTACAATGAGCAGTTCTTC. It translates to CASSLQSSYNEQFF.

The rearrangement links TRBV15 to TRBJ2-1; 9 positions match TRBD2. The CDR3 length is 18 residues. CDR1 is LNHNV, CDR2 YYDKDF, per germline (reference sequence). J gave up 2 bases and V 1 base, and 9 bases lay outside the gene matches. CDR3 DNA: TGTGCCACCAGCAGAGTGGTTAGCGGGAGTTTAACCTACAATGAGCAGTTCTTC. It specifies CATSRVVSGSLTYNEQFF.

Written as DNA, the CDR3 is TGTGCCAGCAGTGAAGTCTCTAGCGGGGCTGGTGAGCAGTTCTTC. Protein product: CASSEVSSGAGEQFF. The chain links TRBV6-1 to TRBJ2-1, with TRBD2 identical over 9 bases. From germline, CDR1 is MNHNS and CDR2 SASEGT. The J segment lost 9 bases and the V segment lost 1 base, leaving 7 bases of the junction unmatched. The CDR3 has 15 residues.

This chain connects TRBV28 to TRBJ2-7; 7 bases agree with TRBD1. Germline V gene sequence: CDR1 MDHEN, CDR2 SYDVKM. The CDR3 spans 12 residues. The J segment lost 2 bases and the V segment lost 6 bases, leaving 1 base of the junction unmatched. CDR3 sequence (DNA): TGTGCCAGCAGACAGGGGCCCTACGAGCAGTACTTC. Translated, it gives CASRQGPYEQYF.

The chain joins TRBV28 to TRBJ1-5; no clear D. This CDR3 is 14 amino acids long. The V gene's germline CDR1 is MDHEN and CDR2 SYDVKM. V gave up 6 bases and J gave up 2 bases, with 11 bases separating them. The CDR3, as DNA: TGTGCCAGCAGCCCTATAATAGGCAATCAGCCCCAGCATTTT. Translation gives CASSPIIGNQPQHF.

This chain links TRBV9 with TRBJ2-5, with D perhaps TRBD2 (5 bases). This CDR3 is 15 amino acids long. Deletions cut 0 bases from V and 2 bases from J, with 11 bases between. CDR1 is SGDLS, CDR2 YYNGEE, per germline. CDR3: CASSVDSRVQETQYF. The DNA of the CDR3 is TGTGCCAGCAGCGTAGATTCGAGGGTACAAGAGACCCAGTACTTC.

This chain joins TRBV11-2 and TRBJ1-1; the D is unclear. Germline V gives CDR1 SGHAT, CDR2 FQNNGV. CDR3 length: 15 amino acids. With 3 bases removed from V and 4 bases from J, the gap between germline ends came to 15 bases. The CDR3 region is CASSFRGGGGTEAFF. The CDR3 coding sequence is TGTGCCAGCAGCTTTCGGGGAGGAGGAGGCACTGAAGCTTTCTTT.

This chain connects TRBV7-2 to TRBJ1-2; 8 bases map to TRBD1. The V gene end was trimmed by 1 base and the J gene end by 0 bases; junction bases not matched to a gene: 7. Germline CDR1 is SGHTA and CDR2 is FQGNSA. CDR3 length: 17 residues. The CDR3 reads CASSLGVGRGPNYGYTF. CDR3 sequence (DNA): TGTGCCAGCAGCTTAGGGGTGGGCAGGGGGCCTAACTATGGCTACACCTTC.

J is TRBJ1-5 and V is TRBV23-1, with no clear D. TRBV23-1 is noted as an ORF with a role that remains uncertain. The CDR3 length is 22 residues. V lost 0 bases to trimming and J lost 0 bases, with 27 bases between them. The CDR3 coding sequence is TGCGCCAGCAGTCAATCATATGGTCGGCGGACCAAGACAAGAAATAGCAATCAGCCCCAGCATTTT. Its translation: CASSQSYGRRTKTRNSNQPQHF.

V gene TRBV7-2 combines with J gene TRBJ1-5, with 8 bases that match TRBD1. V lost 5 bases to trimming and J lost 3 bases; unmatched junction nucleotides: 6. Germline CDR1 is SGHTA and CDR2 is FQGNSA. The CDR3 covers 15 residues. CDR3 sequence: CASSPWTGYNQPQHF. CDR3 DNA sequence: TGTGCCAGCAGCCCCTGGACAGGGTACAATCAGCCCCAGCATTTT.